This T cell receptor (beta chain) derives from a study of T-cell memory formation after mild COVID-19. Study-level results: Cross-reactive memory apparently joined, as some responding clones appeared in pre-infection memory. Of the contracting clones, CD4+ ones lay mainly in CM and EM, and CD8+ ones in EMRA.

In this sample, this clonotype turned up a few times. As yet, its antigen is unknown. CDR1 and CDR2 from the germline V gene are SEHNR and FQNEAQ (reference sequence). V lost 1 base to trimming and J lost 13 bases, with 17 bases between them. The CDR3 is 14 residues long. 5'RACE primed at constant segments yielded TCR alpha and TCR beta cDNA libraries bearing sample barcodes and UMIs. TCRdb passed the 5' RACE reads through MiXCR, listing each CDR3 protein once. The sample lists roughly 550,000 distinct CDR3 sequences, about a fifth seen once, with roughly an eighth in the top ten. This TCR derives from an adult woman who had mild COVID-19 (a few samples of this study predate the infection). Cell type and time point are not known. The chain has TRBV7-9 and TRBJ2-4, with D tentatively TRBD1 or TRBD2 (5 bases each). What was sequenced was PBMCs or a T cell subset sorted from them (not recorded which). CDR3 region: CASSLVLGAGLQYF. Here the CDR3 DNA reads TGTGCCAGCAGCTTAGTGCTCGGGGCAGGGCTACAGTACTTC.